This T cell receptor beta chain was observed in a study of cytomegalovirus exposure and HLA in healthy donors. Study background: The 120 million or so unique TCR beta sequences, from about 190 million T cells, were found by an earlier analysis.

Study-wide results and limits: Apart from CMV serostatus, no immune exposure information was available. Researchers reported in a later analysis that common viral pathogens appeared linked to several top clusters.

This clone has only one observation. No antigen is known for it. Germline V lookup: CDR1 MGHRA, CDR2 YSYEKL. The germline V and J ends were trimmed by 1 base and 1 base, with 13 bases remaining between them. The CDR3 covers 17 residues. PCR amplification relied on 60 Vbeta primers (plus 13 Jbeta primers). Methods used by the authors: Later, an analysis found roughly 80 million unique TCR beta chains, and 10 million to 11 million of these were shared. The repertoire was sequenced with immunoSEQ multiplex PCR; TCRdb's copy has only in-frame clones and lacks some. D and trimming come from the DNA, and the V and J calls and clone size come from that table. Of fewer than 120,000 clones listed, 65% to 80% were seen once; the top ten hold roughly 2.9%.

This clonotype originated in a woman aged 60-75 years in good health and CMV-seropositive. Source material: PBMCs. The rearrangement uses TRBV4-1 and TRBJ2-2, with a possible D match to TRBD1 (5 bases). In DNA form, the CDR3 reads TGCGCCAGCAGCCAAGCCAGAGCGACAGTGAACACCGGGGAGCTGTTTTTT. Encoded protein: CASSQARATVNTGELFF.